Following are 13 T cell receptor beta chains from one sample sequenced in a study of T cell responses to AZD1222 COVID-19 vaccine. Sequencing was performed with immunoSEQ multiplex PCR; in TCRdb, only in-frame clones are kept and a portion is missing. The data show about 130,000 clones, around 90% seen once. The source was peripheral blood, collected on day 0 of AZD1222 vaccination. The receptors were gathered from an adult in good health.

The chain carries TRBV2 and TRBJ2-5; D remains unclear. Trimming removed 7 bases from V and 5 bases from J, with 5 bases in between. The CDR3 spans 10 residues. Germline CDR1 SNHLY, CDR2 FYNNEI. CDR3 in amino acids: CASMVETQYF. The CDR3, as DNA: TGTGCCAGCATGGTGGAGACCCAGTACTTC.

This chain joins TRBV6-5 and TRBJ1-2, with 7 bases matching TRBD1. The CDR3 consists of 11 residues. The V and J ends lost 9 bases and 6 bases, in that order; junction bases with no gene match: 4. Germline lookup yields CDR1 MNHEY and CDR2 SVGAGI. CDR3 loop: CARRGTDGYTF. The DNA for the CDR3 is TGTGCCAGACGGGGGACAGATGGCTACACCTTC.

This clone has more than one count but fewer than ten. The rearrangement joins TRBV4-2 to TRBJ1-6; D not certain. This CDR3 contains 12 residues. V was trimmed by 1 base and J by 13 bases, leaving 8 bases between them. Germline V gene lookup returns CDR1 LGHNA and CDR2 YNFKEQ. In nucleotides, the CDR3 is TGTGCCAGCAGCCAAGGGTATGCGCCCCTCCACTTT. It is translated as CASSQGYAPLHF.

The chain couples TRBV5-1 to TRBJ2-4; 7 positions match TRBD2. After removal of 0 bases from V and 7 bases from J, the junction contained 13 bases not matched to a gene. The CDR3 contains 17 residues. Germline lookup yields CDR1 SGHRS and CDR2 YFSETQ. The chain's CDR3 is CASSLEAGGLAANIQYF. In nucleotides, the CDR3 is TGCGCCAGCAGCTTGGAGGCGGGCGGTCTAGCGGCGAACATTCAGTACTTC.

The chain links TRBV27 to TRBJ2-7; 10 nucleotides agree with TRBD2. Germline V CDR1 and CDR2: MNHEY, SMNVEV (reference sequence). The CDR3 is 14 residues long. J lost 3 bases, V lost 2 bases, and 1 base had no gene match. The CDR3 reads CASSLVAGGYEQYF. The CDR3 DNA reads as TGTGCCAGCAGTTTAGTAGCGGGAGGCTACGAGCAGTACTTC.

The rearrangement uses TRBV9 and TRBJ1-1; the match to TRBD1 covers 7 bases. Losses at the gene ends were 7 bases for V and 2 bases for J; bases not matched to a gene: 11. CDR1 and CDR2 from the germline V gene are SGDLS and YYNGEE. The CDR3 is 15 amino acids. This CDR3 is CASSGRGQKNTEAFF. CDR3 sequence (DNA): TGTGCCAGCTCAGGCCGGGGACAGAAAAACACTGAAGCTTTCTTT.

CDR3 nucleotide sequence: TGTGCCAGTAGTATGGCGGGAGGGCCTTTATATGAGCAGTTCTTC. Translating gives CASSMAGGPLYEQFF. The V gene is TRBV19, the J gene TRBJ2-1; TRBD2 aligns across 9 bases. The CDR3 is made up of 15 amino acids. CDR1 is LNHDA, CDR2 SQIVND, per germline (reference sequence). V was clipped by 3 bases and J by 8 bases; unmatched bases: 8.

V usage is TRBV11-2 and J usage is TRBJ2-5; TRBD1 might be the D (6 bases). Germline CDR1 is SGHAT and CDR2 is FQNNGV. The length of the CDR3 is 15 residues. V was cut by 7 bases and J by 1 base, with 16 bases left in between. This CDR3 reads CASTRTGTLQETQYF. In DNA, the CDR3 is TGTGCCAGCACCCGGACCGGGACACTCCAAGAGACCCAGTACTTC.

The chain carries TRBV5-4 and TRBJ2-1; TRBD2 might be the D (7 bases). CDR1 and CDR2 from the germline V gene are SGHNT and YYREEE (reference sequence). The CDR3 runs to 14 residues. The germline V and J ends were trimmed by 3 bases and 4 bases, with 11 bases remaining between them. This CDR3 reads CASSWGGPYNEQFF. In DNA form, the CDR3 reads TGTGCCAGCAGCTGGGGGGGCCCTTACAATGAGCAGTTCTTC.

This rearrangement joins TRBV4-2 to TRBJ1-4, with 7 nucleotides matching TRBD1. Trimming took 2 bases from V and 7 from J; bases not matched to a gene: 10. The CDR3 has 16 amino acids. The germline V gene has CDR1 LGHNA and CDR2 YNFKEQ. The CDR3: CASSQPWGQGGEKLFF. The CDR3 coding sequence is TGTGCCAGCAGCCAACCTTGGGGCCAGGGGGGTGAAAAACTGTTTTTT.

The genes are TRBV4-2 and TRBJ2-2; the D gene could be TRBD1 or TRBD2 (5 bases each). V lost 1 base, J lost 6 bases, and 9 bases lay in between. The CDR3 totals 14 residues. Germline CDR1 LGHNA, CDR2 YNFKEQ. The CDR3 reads CASSQGGPAGELFF. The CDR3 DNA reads TGTGCCAGCAGCCAAGGGGGACCGGCCGGGGAGCTGTTTTTT.

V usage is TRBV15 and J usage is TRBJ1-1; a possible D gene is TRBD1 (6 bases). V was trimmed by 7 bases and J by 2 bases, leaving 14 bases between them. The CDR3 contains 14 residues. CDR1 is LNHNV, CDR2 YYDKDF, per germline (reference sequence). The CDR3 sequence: CATNQAQGNTEAFF. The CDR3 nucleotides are TGTGCCACCAACCAAGCACAGGGAAACACTGAAGCTTTCTTT.

The CDR3 region has the DNA TGCGCCAGCAGCCAAGAATATGGCGGGGAGCTGTTTTTT. Its translation is CASSQEYGGELFF. The chain has TRBV4-3 and TRBJ2-2; D is uncertain. CDR3 length: 13 amino acids. V dropped 0 bases and J dropped 7 bases, with 6 bases sitting between them. The germline gives CDR1 LGHNA, CDR2 YSLEER.